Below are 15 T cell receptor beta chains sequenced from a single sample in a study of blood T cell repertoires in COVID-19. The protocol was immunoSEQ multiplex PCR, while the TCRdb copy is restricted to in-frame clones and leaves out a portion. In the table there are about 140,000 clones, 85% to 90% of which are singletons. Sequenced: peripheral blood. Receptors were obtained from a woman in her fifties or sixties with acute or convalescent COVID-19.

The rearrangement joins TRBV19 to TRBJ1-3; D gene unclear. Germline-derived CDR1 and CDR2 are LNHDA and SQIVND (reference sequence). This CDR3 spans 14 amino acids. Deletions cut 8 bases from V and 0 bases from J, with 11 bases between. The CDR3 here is CASGFKSSGNTIYF. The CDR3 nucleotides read TGTGCCAGTGGTTTTAAGAGCTCTGGAAACACCATATATTTT.

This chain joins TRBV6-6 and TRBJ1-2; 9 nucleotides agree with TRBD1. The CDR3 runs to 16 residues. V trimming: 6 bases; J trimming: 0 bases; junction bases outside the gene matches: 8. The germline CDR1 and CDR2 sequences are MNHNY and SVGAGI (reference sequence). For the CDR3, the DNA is TGTGCCAGCAGCCCGGACAGGGGCCCCTCTAACTATGGCTACACCTTC. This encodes CASSPDRGPSNYGYTF.

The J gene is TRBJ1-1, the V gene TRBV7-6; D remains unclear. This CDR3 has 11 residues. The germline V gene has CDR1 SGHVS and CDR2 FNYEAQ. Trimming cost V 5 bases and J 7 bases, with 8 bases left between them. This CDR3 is CASSLGSEAFF. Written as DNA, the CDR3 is TGTGCCAGCAGCCTGGGGAGTGAAGCTTTCTTT.

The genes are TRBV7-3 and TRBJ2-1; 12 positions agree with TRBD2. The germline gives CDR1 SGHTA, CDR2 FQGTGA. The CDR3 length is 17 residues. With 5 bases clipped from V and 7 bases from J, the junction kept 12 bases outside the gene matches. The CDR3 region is CASSPQRWTSGANEQFF. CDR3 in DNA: TGTGCCAGCAGCCCCCAAAGGTGGACTAGCGGGGCGAATGAGCAGTTCTTC.

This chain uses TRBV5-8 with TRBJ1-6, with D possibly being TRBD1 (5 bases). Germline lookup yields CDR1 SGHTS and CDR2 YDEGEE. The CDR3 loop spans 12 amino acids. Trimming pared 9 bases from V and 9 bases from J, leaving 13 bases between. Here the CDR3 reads CANTGAGSPLHF. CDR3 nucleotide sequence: TGTGCCAACACAGGAGCGGGTTCACCCCTCCACTTT.

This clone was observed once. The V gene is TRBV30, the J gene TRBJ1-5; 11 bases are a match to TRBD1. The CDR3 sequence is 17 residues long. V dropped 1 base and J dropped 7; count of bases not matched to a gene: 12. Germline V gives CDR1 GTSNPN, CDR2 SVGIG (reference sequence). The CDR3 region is CAWSASRDRGGRQPQHF. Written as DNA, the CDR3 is TGTGCCTGGAGTGCGAGCCGGGACAGGGGGGGGAGGCAGCCCCAGCATTTT.

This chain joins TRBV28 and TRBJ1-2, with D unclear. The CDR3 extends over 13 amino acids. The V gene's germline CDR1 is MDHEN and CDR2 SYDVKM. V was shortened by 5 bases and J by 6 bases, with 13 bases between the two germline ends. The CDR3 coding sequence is TGTGCCAGCAGTACTACAAGACCTCATGGCTACACCTTC. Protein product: CASSTTRPHGYTF.

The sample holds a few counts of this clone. The CDR3 is CASSLGLALGDTQYF. The CDR3 DNA reads TGTGCCAGCAGCCTCGGACTAGCCCTCGGGGATACGCAGTATTTT. This chain uses TRBV7-9 with TRBJ2-3; 8 bases align to TRBD2. After removal of 5 bases from V and 6 bases from J, the junction contained 10 bases not matched to a gene. The CDR3 runs to 15 residues. Germline V lookup: CDR1 SEHNR, CDR2 FQNEAQ (reference sequence). Using reference TRBV7-9 and TRBJ2-3 for the parts outside the CDR3, the full variable domain is DTGVSQNPRHKITKRGQNVTFRCDPISEHNRLYWYRQTLGQGPEFLTYFQNEAQLEKSRLLSDRFSAERPKGSFSTLEIQRTEQGDSAMYLCASSLGLALGDTQYFGPGTRLTVL.

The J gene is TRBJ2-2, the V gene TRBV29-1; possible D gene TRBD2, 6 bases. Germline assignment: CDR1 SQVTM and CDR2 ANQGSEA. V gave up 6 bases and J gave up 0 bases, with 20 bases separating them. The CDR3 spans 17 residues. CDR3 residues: CSVPLNREFANTGELFF. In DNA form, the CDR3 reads TGCAGCGTGCCCCTTAACCGGGAGTTCGCGAACACCGGGGAGCTGTTTTTT.

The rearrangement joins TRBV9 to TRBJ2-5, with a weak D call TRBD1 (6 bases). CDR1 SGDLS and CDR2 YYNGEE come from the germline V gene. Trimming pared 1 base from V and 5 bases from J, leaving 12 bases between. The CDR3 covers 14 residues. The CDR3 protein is CASSVQGLGETQYF. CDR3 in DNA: TGTGCCAGCAGCGTACAGGGGCTTGGTGAGACCCAGTACTTC. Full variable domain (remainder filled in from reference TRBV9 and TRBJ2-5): DSGVTQTPKHLITATGQRVTLRCSPRSGDLSVYWYQQSLDQGLQFLIQYYNGEERAKGNILERFSAQQFPDLHSELNLSSLELGDSALYFCASSVQGLGETQYFGPGTRLLVL.

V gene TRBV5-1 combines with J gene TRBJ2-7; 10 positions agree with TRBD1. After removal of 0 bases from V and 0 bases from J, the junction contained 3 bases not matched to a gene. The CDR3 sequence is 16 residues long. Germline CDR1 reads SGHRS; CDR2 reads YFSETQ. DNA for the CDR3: TGCGCCAGCAGCTTGGCTTGGGACAGGGGCTCCTACGAGCAGTACTTC. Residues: CASSLAWDRGSYEQYF. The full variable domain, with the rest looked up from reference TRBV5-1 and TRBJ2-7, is KAGVTQTPRYLIKTRGQQVTLSCSPISGHRSVSWYQQTPGQGLQFLFEYFSETQRNKGNFPGRFSGRQFSNSRSEMNVSTLELGDSALYLCASSLAWDRGSYEQYFGPGTRLTVT.

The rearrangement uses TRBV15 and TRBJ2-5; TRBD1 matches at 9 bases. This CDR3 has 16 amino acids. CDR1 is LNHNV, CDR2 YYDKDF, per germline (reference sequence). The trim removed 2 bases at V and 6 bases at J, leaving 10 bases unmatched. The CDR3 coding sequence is TGTGCCACCAGCAGAAATTCGGGACAGGGTTTGCAGACCCAGTACTTC. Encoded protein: CATSRNSGQGLQTQYF.

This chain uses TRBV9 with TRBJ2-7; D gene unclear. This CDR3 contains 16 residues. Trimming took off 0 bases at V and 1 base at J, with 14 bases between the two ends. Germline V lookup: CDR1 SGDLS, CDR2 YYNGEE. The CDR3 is CASSVAPRPASYEQYF. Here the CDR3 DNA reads TGTGCCAGCAGCGTAGCTCCCAGGCCGGCGTCCTACGAGCAGTACTTC.

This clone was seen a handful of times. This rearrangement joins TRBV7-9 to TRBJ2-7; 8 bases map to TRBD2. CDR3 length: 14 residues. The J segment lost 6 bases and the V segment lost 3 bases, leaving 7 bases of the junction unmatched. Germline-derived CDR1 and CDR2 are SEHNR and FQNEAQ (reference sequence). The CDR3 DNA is TGTGCCAGCAGCTTTGGCGGGGGGCTAGGCGAGCAGTACTTC. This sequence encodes CASSFGGGLGEQYF.

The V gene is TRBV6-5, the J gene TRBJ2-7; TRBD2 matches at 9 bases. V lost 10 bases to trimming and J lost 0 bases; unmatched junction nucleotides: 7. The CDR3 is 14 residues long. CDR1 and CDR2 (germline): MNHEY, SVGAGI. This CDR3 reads CATKRGAISYEQYF. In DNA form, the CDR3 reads TGTGCCACCAAGCGGGGGGCGATCTCCTACGAGCAGTACTTC.